This T cell receptor beta chain was sequenced during a study of blood T cell repertoires in COVID-19. Study at large: Whether acute or convalescent, the COVID-19 samples came from the United States, Italy and Spain. Sources were T cells, B-cell-depleted T cells, or PBMCs; the material itself was cDNA or gDNA.

The assay was immunoSEQ multiplex PCR, and TCRdb's table has in-frame clones only and misses some. Of fewer than 65,000 clones listed, 80% to 90% are singletons. The CDR3 has 16 residues. V was shortened by 0 bases and J by 4 bases, with 14 bases between the two germline ends. Germline CDR1 SGHRS, CDR2 YFSETQ. This receptor was identified in a man aged 55 to 70 with acute or convalescent COVID-19. What was sequenced was peripheral blood. The gene calls are TRBV5-1 and TRBJ2-1; D might be TRBD1 (6 bases). The CDR3 here is CASSLGDTLRYNEQFF. As DNA, the CDR3 is TGCGCCAGCAGCTTGGGGGACACGCTGCGTTACAATGAGCAGTTCTTC.